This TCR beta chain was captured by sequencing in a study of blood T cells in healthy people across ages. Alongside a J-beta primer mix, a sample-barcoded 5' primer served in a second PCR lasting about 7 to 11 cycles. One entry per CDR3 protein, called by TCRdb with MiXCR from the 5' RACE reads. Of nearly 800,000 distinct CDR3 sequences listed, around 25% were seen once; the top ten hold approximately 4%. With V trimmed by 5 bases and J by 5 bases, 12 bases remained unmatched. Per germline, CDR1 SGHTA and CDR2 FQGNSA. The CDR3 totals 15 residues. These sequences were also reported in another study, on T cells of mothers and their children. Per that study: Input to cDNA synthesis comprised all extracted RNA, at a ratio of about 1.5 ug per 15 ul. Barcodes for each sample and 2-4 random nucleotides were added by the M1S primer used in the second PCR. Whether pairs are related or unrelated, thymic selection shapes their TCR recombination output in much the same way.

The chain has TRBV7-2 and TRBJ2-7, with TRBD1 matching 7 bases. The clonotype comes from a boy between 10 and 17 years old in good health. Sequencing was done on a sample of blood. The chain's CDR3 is CASSPEQGIFDEQYF. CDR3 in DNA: TGTGCCAGCAGCCCAGAACAGGGGATATTCGACGAGCAGTACTTC.